These 21 T cell receptor beta chains came from one sample sequenced in a study of cytomegalovirus exposure and HLA in healthy donors. The PCR was carried out with 60 Vbeta primers and 13 Jbeta primers. Only in-frame clones appear in the TCRdb table, and some are missing; sequencing was by immunoSEQ multiplex PCR. The sample lists approximately 60,000 clones; just under 85% were seen once. Source material: PBMCs. These receptors all come from a man aged 40-50 years in good health and CMV-seronegative.

The chain has TRBV5-6 and TRBJ2-7; TRBD1 matches 8 bases. CDR1 is SGHDT and CDR2 is YYEEEE in the germline V gene. J gave up 2 bases and V 3 bases, and 16 bases lay outside the gene matches. The CDR3 is made up of 18 amino acids. The CDR3 protein is CASSYIGAGGERPYEQYV. The DNA of the CDR3 is TGTGCCAGCAGCTACATTGGGGCAGGGGGCGAACGGCCCTACGAGCAGTACGTC.

The chain carries TRBV28 and TRBJ1-2; 8 nucleotides align to TRBD1. Germline V CDR1 and CDR2: MDHEN, SYDVKM. J gave up 1 base and V 6 bases, and 22 bases lay outside the gene matches. The CDR3 sequence is 20 residues long. The CDR3 loop is CASRAQGAHEKFRYNYGYTF. CDR3 DNA: TGTGCCAGCAGGGCCCAGGGGGCGCATGAAAAATTTCGGTATAACTATGGCTACACCTTC.

The chain carries TRBV19 and TRBJ1-2, with no clear D. This CDR3 is built from 12 residues. CDR1 is LNHDA, CDR2 SQIVND, per germline (reference sequence). The V end lost 8 bases, the J end lost 4 bases, and 11 bases lay between the germline ends. The CDR3 nucleotides read TGTGCCAGTCAAGACGGAGCCTATGGCTACACCTTC. Translated, it gives CASQDGAYGYTF.

This chain connects TRBV6-5 to TRBJ2-2, with 11 bases fitting TRBD2. V trimming: 2 bases; J trimming: 7 bases; junction bases outside the gene matches: 6. CDR3 length: 16 residues. CDR1 is MNHEY and CDR2 is SVGAGI in the germline V gene. CDR3: CASSYDSGGAIGELFF. As DNA, the CDR3 is TGTGCCAGCAGTTACGATAGCGGGGGGGCCATCGGGGAGCTGTTTTTT.

This clone has a handful of counts. V and J are TRBV19 and TRBJ2-2; D unresolved. Per the germline V gene, CDR1 is LNHDA and CDR2 is SQIVND (reference sequence). Between the trimmed V and J ends, which lost 6 bases and 2 bases, there was a span of 13 bases. The CDR3 covers 15 residues. For the CDR3, the DNA is TGTGCCAGTAGCAGTATCGACACAAACACCGGGGAGCTGTTTTTT. Amino acid sequence: CASSSIDTNTGELFF.

In this sample, this clone is medium-sized. The chain links TRBV7-9 to TRBJ2-3; 13 positions agree with TRBD2. Per germline, CDR1 SEHNR and CDR2 FQNEAQ (reference sequence). This CDR3 is 17 amino acids long. J was trimmed by 4 bases and V by 5 bases; bases with no gene match: 9. CDR3 sequence: CASSPALAGGHADTQYF. CDR3 sequence (DNA): TGTGCCAGCAGCCCGGCACTAGCGGGGGGGCATGCAGATACGCAGTATTTT.

The gene calls are TRBV4-3 and TRBJ1-2; the match to TRBD1 covers 9 bases. V was clipped by 4 bases and J by 7 bases; unmatched bases: 7. Germline loops: CDR1 LGHNA, CDR2 YSLEER. The CDR3 sequence is 14 residues long. CDR3 DNA: TGCGCCAGCAGCCGCCGGACAGGGGAGGGTGGCTACACCTTC. Translation gives CASSRRTGEGGYTF.

The rearrangement uses TRBV28 and TRBJ1-2; 7 bases are a match to TRBD1. V gave up 3 bases and J gave up 10 bases; unmatched junction bases: 11. The V gene's germline CDR1 is MDHEN and CDR2 SYDVKM. This CDR3 contains 14 residues. CDR3: CASSFFGQGDYYTF. The CDR3, as DNA: TGTGCCAGCAGTTTTTTTGGGCAGGGGGATTACTACACCTTC.

The chain employs TRBV13 and TRBJ1-1; D not certain. The V and J ends lost 3 bases and 1 base respectively, with 9 bases between them. Germline V gives CDR1 PRHDT, CDR2 FYEKMQ (reference sequence). The CDR3 spans 14 residues. The CDR3, as DNA: TGTGCCAGCAGCTTCGGTTCCGAGAACACTGAAGCTTTCTTT. Protein product: CASSFGSENTEAFF. The whole variable domain, filled in from reference TRBV13 and TRBJ1-1, reads AAGVIQSPRHLIKEKRETATLKCYPIPRHDTVYWYQQGPGQDPQFLISFYEKMQSDKGSIPDRFSAQQFSDYHSELNMSSLELGDSALYFCASSFGSENTEAFFGQGTRLTVV.

The V call is TRBV20-1, the J call TRBJ2-3; D might be TRBD1 (5 bases). Germline assignment: CDR1 DFQATT and CDR2 SNEGSKA (reference sequence). This CDR3 is 11 amino acids long. The CDR3 loop reads CSTPTADTQYF. DNA for the CDR3: TGCAGCACCCCGACAGCGGATACGCAGTATTTT.

The CDR3 region is CASSFGDRGGYGYTF. CDR3 bases: TGTGCCAGCAGCTTTGGGGACAGGGGGGGCTATGGCTACACCTTC. The V and J genes are TRBV5-6 and TRBJ1-2; TRBD1 matches 11 bases. There are 15 residues in the CDR3. Germline loops: CDR1 SGHDT, CDR2 YYEEEE. Germline trimming cut 2 bases from V and 4 bases from J; bases unmatched to any gene: 4.

This clone was counted once. The sample carries other DNA sequences with the same CDR3. The rearrangement joins TRBV4-1 to TRBJ1-5; no firm D call. Per germline, CDR1 MGHRA and CDR2 YSYEKL. The V and J ends lost 0 bases and 0 bases respectively, with 9 bases between them. This CDR3 has 16 residues. DNA for the CDR3: TGCGCCAGCAGCCAAGATCCAGGAAATAGCAATCAGCCCCAGCATTTT. It yields the protein CASSQDPGNSNQPQHF.

The chain joins TRBV2 to TRBJ1-2; D gene ambiguous. V was trimmed by 7 bases and J by 6 bases, leaving 6 bases between them. The CDR3 runs 10 residues. In germline, CDR1 is SNHLY, CDR2 FYNNEI. The CDR3 DNA follows: TGTGCCAGCAATAGAAATGGCTACACCTTC. It specifies CASNRNGYTF.

V usage is TRBV28 and J usage is TRBJ1-5; 7 bases map to TRBD1. V lost 4 bases and J lost 3; bases outside the gene matches: 6. Germline CDR1 is MDHEN and CDR2 is SYDVKM. The CDR3 contains 15 residues. DNA for the CDR3: TGTGCCAGCAGTTCCTCCGACAGGGTCAATCAGCCCCAGCATTTT. It specifies CASSSSDRVNQPQHF. The whole variable domain, filled in from reference TRBV28 and TRBJ1-5, reads DVKVTQSSRYLVKRTGEKVFLECVQDMDHENMFWYRQDPGLGLRLIYFSYDVKMKEKGDIPEGYSVSREKKERFSLILESASTNQTSMYLCASSSSDRVNQPQHFGDGTRLSIL.

The chain recombines TRBV9 with TRBJ2-2; possible D gene TRBD1, 6 bases. Germline assignment: CDR1 SGDLS and CDR2 YYNGEE. The V gene lost 0 bases and the J gene lost 6 bases, with 9 bases spanning the gap. There are 14 residues in the CDR3. The CDR3 region has the DNA TGTGCCAGCAGCGTAGAACCAGGGGCCGGGGAGCTGTTTTTT. As protein: CASSVEPGAGELFF.

This clone was detected once. The V gene is TRBV30, the J gene TRBJ1-1, with D possibly matching TRBD1 (5 bases). Per germline, CDR1 GTSNPN and CDR2 SVGIG (reference sequence). This CDR3 is 13 amino acids long. Deletions cut 4 bases from V and 4 bases from J, with 13 bases between. CDR3 amino acids: CAWTFGGITEAFF. For the CDR3, the DNA is TGTGCCTGGACCTTTGGGGGGATCACTGAAGCTTTCTTT.

This sequence joins TRBV28 and TRBJ2-3, with 8 positions matching TRBD1. In germline, CDR1 is MDHEN, CDR2 SYDVKM. Germline trimming cut 10 bases from V and 7 bases from J; bases unmatched to any gene: 16. The CDR3 is 15 amino acids. The CDR3 spells CATRTGPGVLNTQYF. The CDR3 DNA reads TGTGCCACTCGGACAGGGCCGGGCGTATTGAATACGCAGTATTTT.

The V and J genes are TRBV27 and TRBJ2-5; the match to TRBD2 covers 12 bases. The V gene's germline CDR1 is MNHEY and CDR2 SMNVEV (reference sequence). V shed 4 bases, J shed 1 base, and the junction held 4 bases outside the gene matches. The CDR3 extends over 16 amino acids. The CDR3 loop is CASSSLLAGGQETQYF. CDR3 sequence (DNA): TGTGCCAGCAGTTCATTACTAGCGGGGGGCCAAGAGACCCAGTACTTC.

The rearrangement uses TRBV6-1 and TRBJ1-1; D call uncertain. The CDR3 sequence is 12 residues long. Between the trimmed V and J ends, which lost 0 bases and 10 bases, there was a span of 9 bases. The germline V gene has CDR1 MNHNS and CDR2 SASEGT. The CDR3 DNA sequence: TGTGCCAGCAGTGAAGCTACACAGAGAGCTTTCTTT. Translated, it gives CASSEATQRAFF.

The chain joins TRBV19 to TRBJ2-1; possibly TRBD1 for D (5 bases). Germline values: CDR1 LNHDA, CDR2 SQIVND (reference sequence). Trimming left V 7 bases short and J 15 bases short, with 22 bases between. This CDR3 spans 13 amino acids. CDR3 residues: CASTHRGSPDMFF. The CDR3 DNA is TGTGCCAGTACTCATAGGGGAAGTCCGGACATGTTCTTC.

The rearrangement joins TRBV10-3 to TRBJ1-5, with unresolved D. The germline V gene encodes CDR1 ENHRY and CDR2 SYGVKD. The CDR3 loop spans 13 amino acids. Trimming left V 3 bases short and J 0 bases short, with 3 bases between. This CDR3 is CAISDRSNQPQHF. DNA for the CDR3: TGTGCCATCAGTGACCGTAGCAATCAGCCCCAGCATTTT.